Given below is one T cell receptor beta chain in context. The record originates from a study of T-cell reconstitution after alpha-beta-depleted transplantation in children. Construction of the TCRbeta library involved unique molecular identifiers. TCRdb processed the PCR reads anew with MiXCR; each CDR3 protein has one entry. The table has some 260,000 distinct CDR3 sequences, 20% to 30% seen once. The CDR3 spans 14 residues. Germline CDR1 GTSNPN, CDR2 SVGIG (reference sequence). With 0 bases removed from V and 1 base from J, the gap between germline ends came to 6 bases. Sequences were derived from PBMCs, mostly from graft donor cells, sampled 360 days after TCRalphabeta/CD19-depleted stem cell transplant. The J gene is TRBJ1-4, the V gene TRBV30, with D unresolved. The clonotype was recovered from a female patient aged 2-9 years who had a stem cell transplant for congenital amegakaryocytic thrombocytopenia, so the T cells may come from the graft donor. DNA for the CDR3: TGTGCCTGGAGTGTGGGAGGAACTAATGAAAAACTGTTTTTT. Amino acids: CAWSVGGTNEKLFF. Full variable domain (outside the CDR3, taken from reference TRBV30 and TRBJ1-4): SQTIHQWPATLVQPVGSPLSLECTVEGTSNPNLYWYRQAAGRGLQLLFYSVGIGQISSEVPQNLSASRPQDRQFILSSKKLLLSDSGFYLCAWSVGGTNEKLFFGSGTQLSVL.